Reported below is one T cell receptor beta chain. Primers for the PCR totalled 60 Vbeta and 13 Jbeta. Using immunoSEQ multiplex PCR, the repertoire was profiled, and TCRdb retains in-frame clones only, with some absent. Here the sample spans around 100,000 clones, around four fifths being singletons. The data are from a study of cytomegalovirus exposure and HLA in healthy donors. CDR3 length: 14 residues. Germline-derived CDR1 and CDR2 are SGHAT and FQDESV (reference sequence). Trimming took off 3 bases at V and 4 bases at J, with 11 bases between the two ends. The clonotype was recovered from a man in his forties in good health and CMV-seronegative. Sequenced: PBMCs. The chain recombines TRBV11-1 with TRBJ2-3; possible D gene TRBD2, 6 bases. CDR3 amino acids: CASSFPGGSDTQYF. As DNA, the CDR3 is TGTGCCAGCAGCTTCCCCGGGGGTTCAGATACGCAGTATTTT. The whole variable domain, remainder taken from reference TRBV11-1 and TRBJ2-3, is EAEVAQSPRYKITEKSQAVAFWCDPISGHATLYWYRQILGQGPELLVQFQDESVVDDSQLPKDRFSAERLKGVDSTLKIQPAELGDSAMYLCASSFPGGSDTQYFGPGTRLTVL.